This T cell receptor (beta chain) originates from a study of Ad26.COV2.S vaccination and SARS-CoV-2 variants. The wider study: Ad26.COV2.S was injected intramuscularly once or twice, 56 days apart.

Indicated treatment: roughly 18 received Ad26.COV2.S at low or high dose, single or two shots; several received placebo; per-sample allocation not given. At day 63 after the first vaccine or placebo injection, samples were drawn. Produced via immunoSEQ multiplex PCR; TCRdb's table is partial and in-frame only. The repertoire holds fewer than 500,000 clones, with approximately 90% as singletons. Regarding the study as a whole: Total T cell responses, in the TCR breadth and depth analyses, may have been underestimated.

This clone was observed once. Its antigen is still unknown. V was clipped by 3 bases and J by 3 bases, with 8 bases between them. CDR3 length equals 13 residues. Germline CDR1 is KGHSH and CDR2 is LQKENI. Material: peripheral blood, obtained in a trial of Ad26.COV2.S vaccine versus placebo. The J gene is TRBJ1-1, the V gene TRBV18; TRBD1 might be the D (5 bases). The source is a person between 18 and 65 years old who received the Ad26.COV2.S COVID-19 vaccine or a placebo. CDR3 bases: TGTGCCAGCTCACCGACAGACCACACTGAAGCTTTCTTT. Protein: CASSPTDHTEAFF. The full variable domain, in which reference TRBV18 and TRBJ1-1 provide the parts outside the CDR3, is NAGVMQNPRHLVRRRGQEARLRCSPMKGHSHVYWYRQLPEEGLKFMVYLQKENIIDESGMPKERFSAEFPKEGPSILRIQQVVRGDSAAYFCASSPTDHTEAFFGQGTRLTVV.